The sequence of this T cell receptor beta chain was determined in a study of T cell changes during pregnancy in multiple sclerosis. Generated by immunoSEQ multiplex PCR, the TCRdb table keeps only in-frame clones and is missing some. The sample consists of tens of thousands of clones, roughly 92% of them appearing once. The CDR3 runs to 16 residues. V was trimmed by 5 bases and J by 2 bases, leaving 17 bases between them. CDR1 SEHNR and CDR2 FQNEAQ come from the germline V gene (reference sequence). This specimen was peripheral blood, taken in the third trimester of pregnancy. The receptor's source is a female donor in good health, enrolled as a control in a pregnancy study. This chain joins TRBV7-9 and TRBJ2-3; D is possibly TRBD2 (6 bases). The DNA of the CDR3 is TGTGCCAGCAGCCCCGCGGGACTCCCGAACACAGATACGCAGTATTTT. It specifies CASSPAGLPNTDTQYF.